This TCR beta chain was documented in a study of shared clonotypes between healthy human individuals. Trimming removed 1 base from V and 4 bases from J; junction bases left unmatched: 7. The CDR3 is made up of 16 amino acids. CDR1 SGHVS and CDR2 FQNEAQ come from the germline V gene. Every unsorted PBMC PCR replicate was loaded with about 300 ng DNA, approximately 30,000 T cell genomes. Some clones are missing from TCRdb's copy, which holds only in-frame ones; the method was immunoSEQ multiplex PCR. The sample has some 470,000 clones, roughly four fifths seen once. Donors, healthy HIV-negative adults, lacked recent acute infections or vaccinations.

Input material: PBMCs. This rearrangement joins TRBV7-8 to TRBJ2-1; 7 nucleotides match TRBD2. This clonotype was obtained from a woman aged 40 to 50 in good health. Some clones in this sample may be carry-over from other donors' samples. Written as DNA, the CDR3 is TGTGCCAGCAGCTTAGGGGGTGGCGGGGGATACAATGAGCAGTTCTTC. Its translation: CASSLGGGGGYNEQFF.